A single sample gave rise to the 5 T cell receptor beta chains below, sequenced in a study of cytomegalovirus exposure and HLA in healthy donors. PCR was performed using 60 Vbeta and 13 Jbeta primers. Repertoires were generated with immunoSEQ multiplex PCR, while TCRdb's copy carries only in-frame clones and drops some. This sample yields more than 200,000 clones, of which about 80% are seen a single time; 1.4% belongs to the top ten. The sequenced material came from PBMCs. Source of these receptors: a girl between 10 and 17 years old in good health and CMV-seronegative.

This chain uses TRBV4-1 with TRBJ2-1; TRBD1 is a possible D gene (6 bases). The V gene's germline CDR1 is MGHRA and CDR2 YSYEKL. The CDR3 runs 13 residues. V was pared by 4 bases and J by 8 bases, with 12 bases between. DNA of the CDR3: TGCGCCAGCAGCCTACTTGAGGGGGATGAGCAGTTCTTC. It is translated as CASSLLEGDEQFF.

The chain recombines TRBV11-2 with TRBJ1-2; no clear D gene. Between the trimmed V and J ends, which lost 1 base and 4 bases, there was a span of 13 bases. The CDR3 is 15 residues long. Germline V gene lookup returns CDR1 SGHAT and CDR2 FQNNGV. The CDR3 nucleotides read TGTGCCAGCAGCTTAGCTTCTCCTACCACCTATGGCTACACCTTC. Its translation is CASSLASPTTYGYTF.

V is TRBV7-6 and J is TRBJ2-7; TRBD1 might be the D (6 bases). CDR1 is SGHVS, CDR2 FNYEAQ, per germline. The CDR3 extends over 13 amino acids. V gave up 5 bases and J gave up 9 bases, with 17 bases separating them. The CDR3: CASSKDRLEGQYF. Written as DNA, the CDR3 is TGTGCCAGCAGCAAAGACAGGCTTGAGGGGCAGTACTTC. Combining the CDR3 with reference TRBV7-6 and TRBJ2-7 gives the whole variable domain GAGVSQSPRYKVTKRGQDVALRCDPISGHVSLYWYRQALGQGPEFLTYFNYEAQQDKSGLPNDRFSAERPEGSISTLTIQRTEQRDSAMYRCASSKDRLEGQYFGPGTRLTVT.

CDR3 DNA: TGCGCCAGCAGCTTGGTGGGACAGGGGTACACAGATACGCAGTATTTT. It encodes CASSLVGQGYTDTQYF. This rearrangement joins TRBV5-1 to TRBJ2-3, with TRBD1 identical over 10 bases. This CDR3 contains 16 residues. V trimming: 0 bases; J trimming: 2 bases; junction bases outside the gene matches: 3. The germline V gene has CDR1 SGHRS and CDR2 YFSETQ.

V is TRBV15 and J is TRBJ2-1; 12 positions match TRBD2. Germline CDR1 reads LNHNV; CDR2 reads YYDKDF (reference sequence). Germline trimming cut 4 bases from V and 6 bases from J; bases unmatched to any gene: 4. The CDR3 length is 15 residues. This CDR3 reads CATSMGGLAGNEQFF. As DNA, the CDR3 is TGTGCCACCAGCATGGGGGGACTAGCGGGCAATGAGCAGTTCTTC.